Presented here are 5 T cell receptor beta chains from one specimen sequenced in a study of shared clonotypes between healthy human individuals. The method was immunoSEQ multiplex PCR; TCRdb's version includes in-frame clones alone and lacks a portion of them. The table includes 950,000 to 1,100,000 clones, 70% to 80% detected once. Source material: memory CD4+ T cells sorted from blood. The subset denotes: CD45RA-negative fraction. Receptors were obtained from a man between 18 and 29 years old in good health.

J is TRBJ2-2 and V is TRBV2; D is possibly TRBD1 (6 bases). This CDR3 region has 12 residues. The V gene lost 7 bases and the J gene lost 8 bases, with 11 bases spanning the gap. CDR1 and CDR2 (germline): SNHLY, FYNNEI. CDR3 nucleotides: TGTGCCAGCACCACAGGGTCGGGGGAGCTGTTTTTT. It specifies CASTTGSGELFF.

As regards this clone: This same CDR3 is encoded by further DNA sequences in the sample. J is TRBJ2-3 and V is TRBV27, with no clear D. This CDR3 is built from 13 residues. The germline V gene encodes CDR1 MNHEY and CDR2 SMNVEV (reference sequence). V was pared by 3 bases and J by 4 bases, with 8 bases between. The CDR3 reads CASSLRSADTQYF. The CDR3 DNA sequence: TGTGCCAGCAGTTTGAGGTCGGCAGATACGCAGTATTTT.

The table lists this clone with a few counts. The chain combines TRBV7-8 with TRBJ1-4; the D is unclear. Germline-derived CDR1 and CDR2 are SGHVS and FQNEAQ. Trimming pared 6 bases from V and 2 bases from J, leaving 13 bases between. CDR3 size: 15 residues. The CDR3 DNA sequence: TGTGCCAGCAGGCGCCTGGGAGAGACTAATGAAAAACTGTTTTTT. Protein sequence: CASRRLGETNEKLFF.

The rearrangement links TRBV18 to TRBJ1-2, with 7 nucleotides matching TRBD1. The V segment lost 6 bases and the J segment 6 bases; nucleotides outside the gene matches: 13. Germline V gene data show CDR1 as KGHSH and CDR2 as LQKENI. There are 15 residues in the CDR3. CDR3 amino acids: CASSQSTGSFDGYTF. The CDR3 DNA reads as TGTGCCAGCTCCCAATCGACAGGGAGTTTCGATGGCTACACCTTC.

This clone was observed once. J is TRBJ2-6 and V is TRBV5-4, with unresolved D. The CDR3 has 15 residues. CDR1 is SGHNT, CDR2 YYREEE, per germline (reference sequence). The V and J ends lost 0 bases and 2 bases respectively, with 6 bases between them. Here the CDR3 DNA reads TGTGCCAGCAGCTTGGGCGCTCCTGGGGCCAACGTCCTGACTTTC. It encodes CASSLGAPGANVLTF. The full variable domain, completed using reference TRBV5-4 and TRBJ2-6, is ETGVTQSPTHLIKTRGQQVTLRCSSQSGHNTVSWYQQALGQGPQFIFQYYREEENGRGNFPPRFSGLQFPNYSSELNVNALELDDSALYLCASSLGAPGANVLTFGAGSRLTVL.